The 10 T cell receptor beta chains in this list originate from one sample, sequenced in a study of spatial heterogeneity in lung cancer. General study points: In tumors, expanded intratumoral alpha and beta TCR counts tracked mutation counts.

Their specific antigens are unknown. TCRdb reanalysed the 5' RACE reads using MiXCR and keeps one entry per CDR3 protein. The sample records 5,400 or so distinct CDR3 sequences, about 7.1% being singletons. Sample time point: sample taken at primary tumor resection. The sequencing here drew on lung tumor tissue, taken at surgery. The receptor source for this set is a male donor with early-stage non-small cell lung cancer.

In its sample, this clonotype was seen a few times. The chain joins TRBV20-1 to TRBJ2-3; 9 bases agree with TRBD2. V lost 0 bases to trimming and J lost 5 bases; unmatched junction nucleotides: 9. Germline lookup yields CDR1 DFQATT and CDR2 SNEGSKA (reference sequence). The CDR3 has 16 amino acids. This CDR3 reads CSARDRPSGVLDTQYF. CDR3 coding DNA: TGCAGTGCTAGAGATAGGCCTAGCGGGGTTTTAGATACGCAGTATTTT.

The table lists this clonotype with a few counts. The chain links TRBV18 to TRBJ2-1, with D perhaps matching TRBD1 (8 bases). V gave up 2 bases and J gave up 8 bases, with 13 bases separating them. Germline V gene sequence: CDR1 KGHSH, CDR2 LQKENI. The CDR3 totals 14 residues. CDR3 bases: TGTGCCAGCTCACCAAACAGGGGGAGGGATGAGCAGTTCTTC. It codes for CASSPNRGRDEQFF.

This clonotype has ten or more counts. The chain couples TRBV20-1 to TRBJ1-1; D unresolved. The CDR3 is 16 amino acids. Per germline, CDR1 DFQATT and CDR2 SNEGSKA (reference sequence). Trimming removed 0 bases from V and 2 bases from J, with 16 bases in between. The CDR3 sequence is CSARDFALADNTEAFF. The CDR3 bases are TGCAGTGCTAGAGATTTCGCGCTTGCCGACAACACTGAAGCTTTCTTT.

This clonotype was seen ten or more times. The V call is TRBV9, the J call TRBJ2-5; TRBD1 matches 7 bases. Germline V gene sequence: CDR1 SGDLS, CDR2 YYNGEE. This CDR3 has 16 amino acids. V was pared by 3 bases and J by 1 base, with 9 bases of the junction left unmatched. CDR3 in amino acids: CASSALPTGTQETQYF. The CDR3, as DNA: TGTGCCAGCAGCGCCCTTCCGACAGGGACCCAAGAGACCCAGTACTTC.

By sample share, this clonotype is medium-sized (0.01 to 0.1%). The chain links TRBV18 to TRBJ1-5; D is uncertain. Germline lookup yields CDR1 KGHSH and CDR2 LQKENI. V lost 6 bases to trimming and J lost 2 bases, with 8 bases between them. CDR3 length equals 13 residues. The CDR3 region is CASSTGGNQPQHF. DNA for the CDR3: TGTGCCAGCTCGACTGGGGGCAATCAGCCCCAGCATTTT.

This chain uses TRBV2 with TRBJ2-7, with 8 bases aligning to TRBD1. The CDR3 length is 12 residues. The germline V gene encodes CDR1 SNHLY and CDR2 FYNNEI. V lost 10 bases, J lost 3 bases, and 5 bases stayed unmatched. The DNA for the CDR3 is TGTGCCATCCAGGACAGGGTCTACGAGCAGTACTTC. Its translation: CAIQDRVYEQYF. Drawing the rest from reference TRBV2 and TRBJ2-7, the complete variable domain is EPEVTQTPSHQVTQMGQEVILRCVPISNHLYFYWYRQILGQKVEFLVSFYNNEISEKSEIFDDQFSVERPDGSNFTLKIRSTKLEDSAMYFCAIQDRVYEQYFGPGTRLTVT.

This clonotype ranks as medium-sized. The chain couples TRBV5-1 to TRBJ2-3, with 8 bases lining up with TRBD2. With 3 bases clipped from V and 3 bases from J, the junction kept 12 bases outside the gene matches. This CDR3 is 17 amino acids long. Per germline, CDR1 SGHRS and CDR2 YFSETQ. DNA of the CDR3: TGCGCCAGCAGCTCCAAACTAGCGGTCCTTGAGACAGATACGCAGTATTTT. Amino acids: CASSSKLAVLETDTQYF.

By sample fraction, this clonotype is medium-sized. The V and J genes are TRBV27 and TRBJ1-5, with a weak D call TRBD1 (6 bases). This CDR3 has 16 amino acids. Germline values: CDR1 MNHEY, CDR2 SMNVEV (reference sequence). Trimming cost V 6 bases and J 6 bases, with 21 bases left between them. CDR3 sequence: CASSLRGARVSQPQHF. Here the CDR3 DNA reads TGTGCCAGCAGCCTAAGGGGGGCGCGGGTCTCTCAGCCCCAGCATTTT.

By share, this clonotype counts as medium-sized (0.01 to 0.1%). This sequence joins TRBV19 and TRBJ1-2, with no clear D. The ends were cut back, 8 bases at V and 4 bases at J, with 2 bases in the middle. The length of the CDR3 is 9 residues. The germline V gene encodes CDR1 LNHDA and CDR2 SQIVND (reference sequence). CDR3 DNA: TGTGCCAGTGTCTATGGCTACACCTTC. Amino acid sequence: CASVYGYTF.

This clonotype was seen repeatedly, ten times or more. V gene TRBV6-5 combines with J gene TRBJ1-1; tentatively, D is TRBD1 (5 bases). The CDR3 loop spans 15 amino acids. The V end was cut by 7 bases, the J end by 6 bases, with 21 bases between. CDR1 and CDR2 from the germline V gene are MNHEY and SVGAGI. CDR3 amino acids: CASTTRGGARAEAFF. The CDR3 coding sequence is TGTGCCAGCACCACCCGGGGAGGGGCGAGGGCTGAAGCTTTCTTT.